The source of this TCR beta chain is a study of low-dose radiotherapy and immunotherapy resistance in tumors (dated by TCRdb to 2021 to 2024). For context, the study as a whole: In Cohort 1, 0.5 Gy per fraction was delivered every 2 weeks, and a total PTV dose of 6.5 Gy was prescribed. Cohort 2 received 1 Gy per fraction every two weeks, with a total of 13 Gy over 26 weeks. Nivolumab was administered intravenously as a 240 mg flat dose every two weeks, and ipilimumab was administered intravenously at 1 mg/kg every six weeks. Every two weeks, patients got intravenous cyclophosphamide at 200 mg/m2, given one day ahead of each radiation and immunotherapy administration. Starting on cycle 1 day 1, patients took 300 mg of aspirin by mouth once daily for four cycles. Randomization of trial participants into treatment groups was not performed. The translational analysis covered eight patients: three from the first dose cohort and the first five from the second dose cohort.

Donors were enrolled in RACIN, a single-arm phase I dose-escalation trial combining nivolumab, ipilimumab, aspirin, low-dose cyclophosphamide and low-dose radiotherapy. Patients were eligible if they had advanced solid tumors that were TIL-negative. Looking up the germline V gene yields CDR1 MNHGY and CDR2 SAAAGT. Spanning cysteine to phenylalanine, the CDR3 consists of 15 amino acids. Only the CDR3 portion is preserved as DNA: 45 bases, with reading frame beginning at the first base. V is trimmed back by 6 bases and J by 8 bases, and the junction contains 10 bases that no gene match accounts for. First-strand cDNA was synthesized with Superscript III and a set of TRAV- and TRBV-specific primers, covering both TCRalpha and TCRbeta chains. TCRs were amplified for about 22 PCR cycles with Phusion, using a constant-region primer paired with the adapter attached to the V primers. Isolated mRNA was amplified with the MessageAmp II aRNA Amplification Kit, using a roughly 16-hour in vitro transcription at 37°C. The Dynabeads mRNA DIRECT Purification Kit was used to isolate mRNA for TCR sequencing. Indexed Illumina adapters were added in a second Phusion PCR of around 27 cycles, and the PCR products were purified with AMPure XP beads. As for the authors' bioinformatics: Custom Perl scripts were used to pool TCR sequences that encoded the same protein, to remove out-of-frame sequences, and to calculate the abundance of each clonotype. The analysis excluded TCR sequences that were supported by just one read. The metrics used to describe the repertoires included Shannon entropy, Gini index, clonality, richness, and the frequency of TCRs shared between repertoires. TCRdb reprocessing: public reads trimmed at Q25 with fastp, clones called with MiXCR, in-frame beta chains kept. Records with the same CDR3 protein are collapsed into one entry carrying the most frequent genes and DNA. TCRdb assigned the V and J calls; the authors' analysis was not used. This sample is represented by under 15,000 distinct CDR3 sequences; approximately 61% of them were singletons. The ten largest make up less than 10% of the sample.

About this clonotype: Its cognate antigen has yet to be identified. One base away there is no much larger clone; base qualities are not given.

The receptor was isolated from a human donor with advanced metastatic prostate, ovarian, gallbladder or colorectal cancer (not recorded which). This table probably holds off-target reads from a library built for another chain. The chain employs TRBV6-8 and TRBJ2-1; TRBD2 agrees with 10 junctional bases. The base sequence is TGTGCCAGCAGGGAGACTAGCGGGTTTTACTATGAGCAGTTCTTC. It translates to CASRETSGFYYEQFF.